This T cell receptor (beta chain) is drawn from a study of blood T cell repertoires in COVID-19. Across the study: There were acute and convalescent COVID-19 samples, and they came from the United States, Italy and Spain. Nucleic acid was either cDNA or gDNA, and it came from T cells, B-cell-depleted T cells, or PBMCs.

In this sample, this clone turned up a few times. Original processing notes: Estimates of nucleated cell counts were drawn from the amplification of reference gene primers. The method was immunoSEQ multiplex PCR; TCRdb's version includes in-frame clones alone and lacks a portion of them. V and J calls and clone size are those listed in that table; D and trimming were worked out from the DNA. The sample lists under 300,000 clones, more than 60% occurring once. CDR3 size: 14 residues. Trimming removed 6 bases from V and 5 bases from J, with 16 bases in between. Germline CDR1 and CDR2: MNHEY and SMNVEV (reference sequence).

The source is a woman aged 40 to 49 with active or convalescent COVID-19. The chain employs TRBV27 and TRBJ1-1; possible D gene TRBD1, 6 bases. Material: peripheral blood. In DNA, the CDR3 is TGTGCCAGCAGACCCCTCAGGGGCCGGACTGAAGCTTTCTTT. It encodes CASRPLRGRTEAFF.